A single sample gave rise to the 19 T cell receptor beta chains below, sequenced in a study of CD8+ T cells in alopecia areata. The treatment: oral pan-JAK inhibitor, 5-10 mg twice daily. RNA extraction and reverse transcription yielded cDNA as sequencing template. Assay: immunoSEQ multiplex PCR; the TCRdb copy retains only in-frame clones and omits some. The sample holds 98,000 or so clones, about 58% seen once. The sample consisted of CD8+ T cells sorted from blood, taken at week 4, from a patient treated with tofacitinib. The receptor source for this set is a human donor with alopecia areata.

Here the CDR3 reads CASSQVGAQGGAHTQPQHF. The CDR3, as DNA: TGTGCCAGCAGCCAAGTCGGGGCTCAAGGGGGGGCGCATACTCAGCCCCAGCATTTT. The J gene is TRBJ1-5, the V gene TRBV4-2, with D perhaps matching TRBD1 (6 bases). V gave up 1 base and J gave up 6 bases, with 25 bases separating them. CDR1 LGHNA and CDR2 YNFKEQ come from the germline V gene. This CDR3 spans 19 amino acids.

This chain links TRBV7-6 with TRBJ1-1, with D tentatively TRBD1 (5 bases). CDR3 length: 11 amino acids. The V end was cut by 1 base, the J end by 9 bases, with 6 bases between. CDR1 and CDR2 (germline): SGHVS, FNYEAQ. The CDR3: CASSLGTKAFF. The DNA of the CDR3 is TGTGCCAGCAGCTTAGGGACAAAAGCTTTCTTT.

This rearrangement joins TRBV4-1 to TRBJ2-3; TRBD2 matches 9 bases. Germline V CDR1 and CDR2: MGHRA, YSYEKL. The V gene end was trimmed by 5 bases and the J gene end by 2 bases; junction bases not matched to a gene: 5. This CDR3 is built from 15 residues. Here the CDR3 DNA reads TGCGCCAGCAGCTCGAGGACTAGCGACACAGATACGCAGTATTTT. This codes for CASSSRTSDTDTQYF.

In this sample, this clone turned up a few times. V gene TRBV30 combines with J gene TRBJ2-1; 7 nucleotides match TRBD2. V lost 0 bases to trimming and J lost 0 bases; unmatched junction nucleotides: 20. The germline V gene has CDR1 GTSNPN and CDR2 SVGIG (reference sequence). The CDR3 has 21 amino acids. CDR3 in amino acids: CAWSVPSGYLVGGSSYNEQFF. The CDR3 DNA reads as TGTGCCTGGAGTGTGCCATCCGGGTACTTGGTCGGCGGGAGCTCCTACAATGAGCAGTTCTTC.

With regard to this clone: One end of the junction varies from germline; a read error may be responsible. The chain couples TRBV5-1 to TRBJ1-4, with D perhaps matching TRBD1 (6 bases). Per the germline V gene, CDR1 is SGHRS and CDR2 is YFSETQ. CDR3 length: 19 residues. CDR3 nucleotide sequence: TGCGCCAGCAGCCCCCTACCGTTGGGGGGCGAAGTCCCTAACGAAAAACTGTTTTTT. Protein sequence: CASSPLPLGGEVPNEKLFF.

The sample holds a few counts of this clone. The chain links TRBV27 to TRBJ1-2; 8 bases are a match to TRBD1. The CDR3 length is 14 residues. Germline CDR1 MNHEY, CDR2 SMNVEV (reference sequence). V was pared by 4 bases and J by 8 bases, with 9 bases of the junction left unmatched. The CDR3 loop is CASSSGQGVRGYTF. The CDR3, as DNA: TGTGCCAGCAGTTCCGGACAGGGAGTGAGAGGCTACACCTTC.

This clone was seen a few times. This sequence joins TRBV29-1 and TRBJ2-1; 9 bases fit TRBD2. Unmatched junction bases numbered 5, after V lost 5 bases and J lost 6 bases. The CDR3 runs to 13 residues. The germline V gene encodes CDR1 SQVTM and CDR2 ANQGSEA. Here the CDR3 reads CSVSSGTGNEQFF. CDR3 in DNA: TGCAGCGTTTCTAGCGGGACGGGCAATGAGCAGTTCTTC.

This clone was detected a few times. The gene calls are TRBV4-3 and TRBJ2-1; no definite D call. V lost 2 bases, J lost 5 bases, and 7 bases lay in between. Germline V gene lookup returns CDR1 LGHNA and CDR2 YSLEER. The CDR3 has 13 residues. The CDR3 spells CASSQSSDNEQFF. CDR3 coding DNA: TGCGCCAGCAGCCAAAGCTCTGACAATGAGCAGTTCTTC.

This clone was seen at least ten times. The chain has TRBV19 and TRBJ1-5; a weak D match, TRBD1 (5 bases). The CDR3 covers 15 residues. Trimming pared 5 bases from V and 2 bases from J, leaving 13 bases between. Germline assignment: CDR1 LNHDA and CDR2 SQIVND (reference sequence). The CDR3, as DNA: TGTGCCAGTAGTGCCGTCGGAGGGGGCAATCAGCCCCAGCATTTT. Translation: CASSAVGGGNQPQHF.

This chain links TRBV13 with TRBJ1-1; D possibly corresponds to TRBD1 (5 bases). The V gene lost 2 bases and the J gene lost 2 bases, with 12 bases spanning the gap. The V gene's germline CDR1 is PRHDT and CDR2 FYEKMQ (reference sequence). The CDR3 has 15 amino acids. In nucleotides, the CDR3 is TGTGCCAGCAGCTTACTGGCGGGGACCAACACTGAAGCTTTCTTT. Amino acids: CASSLLAGTNTEAFF.

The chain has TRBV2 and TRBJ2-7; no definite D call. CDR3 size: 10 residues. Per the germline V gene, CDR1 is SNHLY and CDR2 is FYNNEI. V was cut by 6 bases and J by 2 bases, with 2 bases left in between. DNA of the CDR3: TGTGCCAGCAGCACCTACGAGCAGTACTTC. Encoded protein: CASSTYEQYF.

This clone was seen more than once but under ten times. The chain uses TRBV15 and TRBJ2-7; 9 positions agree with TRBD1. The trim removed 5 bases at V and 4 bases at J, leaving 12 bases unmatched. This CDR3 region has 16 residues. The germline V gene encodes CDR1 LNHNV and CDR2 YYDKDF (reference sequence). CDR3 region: CATSPYTGTGSYEQYF. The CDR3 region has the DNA TGTGCCACCAGCCCCTATACCGGGACAGGGTCGTACGAGCAGTACTTC.

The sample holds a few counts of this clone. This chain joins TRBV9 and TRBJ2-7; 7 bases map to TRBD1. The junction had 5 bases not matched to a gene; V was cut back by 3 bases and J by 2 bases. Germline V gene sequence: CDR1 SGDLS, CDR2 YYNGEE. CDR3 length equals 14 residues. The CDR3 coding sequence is TGTGCCAGCAGCGACCGGGACAGCGCCTACGAGCAGTACTTC. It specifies CASSDRDSAYEQYF.

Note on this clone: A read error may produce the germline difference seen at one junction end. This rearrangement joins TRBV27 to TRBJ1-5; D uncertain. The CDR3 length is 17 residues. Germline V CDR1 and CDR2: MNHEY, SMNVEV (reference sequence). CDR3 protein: CASSPSSWTTPNRPQHF. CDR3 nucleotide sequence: TGTGCCAGCAGTCCCTCCAGTTGGACGACCCCCAATCGGCCCCAGCATTTT.

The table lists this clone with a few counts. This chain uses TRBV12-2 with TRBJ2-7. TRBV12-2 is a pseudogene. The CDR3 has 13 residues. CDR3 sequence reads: CASRLRPMGEQYF. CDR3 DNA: TGTGCAAGTCGCTTGCGGCCCATGGGGGAGCAGTACTTC.

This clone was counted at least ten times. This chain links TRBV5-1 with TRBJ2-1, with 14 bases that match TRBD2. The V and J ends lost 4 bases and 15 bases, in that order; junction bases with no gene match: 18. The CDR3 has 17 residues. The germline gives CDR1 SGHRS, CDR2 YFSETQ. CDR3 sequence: CASSPETEGLAGEAWFF. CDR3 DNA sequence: TGCGCCAGCAGCCCCGAGACCGAGGGACTAGCGGGAGAGGCTTGGTTCTTC.

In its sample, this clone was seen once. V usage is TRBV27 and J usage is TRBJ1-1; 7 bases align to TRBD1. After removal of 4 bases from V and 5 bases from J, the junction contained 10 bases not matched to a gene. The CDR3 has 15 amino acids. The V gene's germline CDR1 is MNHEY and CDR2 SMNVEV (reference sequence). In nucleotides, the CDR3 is TGTGCCAGCAGTTCCATCACAGGGGTCGAGACTGAAGCTTTCTTT. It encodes CASSSITGVETEAFF.

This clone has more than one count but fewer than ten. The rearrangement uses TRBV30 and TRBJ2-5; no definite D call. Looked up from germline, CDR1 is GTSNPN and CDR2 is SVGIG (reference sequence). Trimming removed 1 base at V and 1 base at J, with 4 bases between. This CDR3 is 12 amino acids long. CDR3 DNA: TGTGCCTGGAGTGACGTCCAAGAGACCCAGTACTTC. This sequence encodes CAWSDVQETQYF. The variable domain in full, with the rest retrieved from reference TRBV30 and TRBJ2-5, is SQTIHQWPATLVQPVGSPLSLECTVEGTSNPNLYWYRQAAGRGLQLLFYSVGIGQISSEVPQNLSASRPQDRQFILSSKKLLLSDSGFYLCAWSDVQETQYFGPGTRLLVL.

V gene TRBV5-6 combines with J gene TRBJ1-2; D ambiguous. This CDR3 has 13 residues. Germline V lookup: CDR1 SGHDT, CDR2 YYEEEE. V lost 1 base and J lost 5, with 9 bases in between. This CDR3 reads CASSLTQLYGYTF. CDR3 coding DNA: TGTGCCAGCAGCTTGACGCAGCTATATGGCTACACCTTC.